The clone carrying this T cell receptor (beta chain) came up many times. Antigen specificity is unknown. Trimming took off 2 bases at V and 1 base at J, with 10 bases between the two ends. This CDR3 comprises 15 residues. This sample is drawn from a study of HIV-infected patients and healthy controls. General study findings and limits: CDR3 sharing between individuals was lower in HIV-infected patients than in healthy controls. Untreated HIV+ repertoires had roughly threefold fewer distinct CDR3s and lower Shannon diversity than healthy controls.

cDNA was made from approximately 0.55 ug RNA using alpha and beta constant primers. Each of the alpha and beta chains got its own library through chain-specific third strand synthesis with indices. MiXCR, applied by TCRdb to the 5' RACE reads, yields one record per CDR3 protein. This sample carries approximately 15,000 distinct CDR3 sequences, about 5% of them seen once, and the ten largest clones take under 2.5%. Whole blood was used without fractionation, so all unsorted peripheral T cells were included. The sequence came from an adult in good health. This rearrangement joins TRBV12-3 or TRBV12-4 to TRBJ2-3; the D is unclear. Sample: blood. DNA for the CDR3: TGTGCCAGCAGTTTAATCTCCCCCCGCACAGATACGCAGTATTTT. This translates into CASSLISPRTDTQYF.